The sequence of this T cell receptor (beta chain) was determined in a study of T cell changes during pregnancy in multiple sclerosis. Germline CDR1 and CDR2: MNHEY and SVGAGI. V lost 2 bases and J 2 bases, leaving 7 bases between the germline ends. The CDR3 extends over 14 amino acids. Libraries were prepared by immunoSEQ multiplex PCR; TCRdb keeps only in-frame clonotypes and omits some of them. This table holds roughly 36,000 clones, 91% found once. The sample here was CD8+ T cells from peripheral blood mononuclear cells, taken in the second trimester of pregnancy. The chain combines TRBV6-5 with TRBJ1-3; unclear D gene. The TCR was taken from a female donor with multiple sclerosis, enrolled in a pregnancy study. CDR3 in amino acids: CASSYHHTGNTIYF. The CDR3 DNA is TGTGCCAGCAGTTACCACCACACTGGAAACACCATATATTTT.